Presented here are 19 T cell receptor beta chains from one specimen sequenced in a study of T-cell memory formation after mild COVID-19. TCRdb called the 5' RACE reads again in MiXCR, with one record for every CDR3 protein. Among around 370,000 distinct CDR3 sequences, about 21% were seen once, and the ten largest hold around an eighth. Sequencing used PBMCs or a T cell subset sorted from them (not recorded which). These receptors all come from an adult woman who had mild COVID-19 (a few samples of this study predate the infection). Cell type and time point are not known.

This clonotype occurred a few times. J is TRBJ2-3 and V is TRBV12-3 or TRBV12-4, with unresolved D. V was shortened by 3 bases and J by 6 bases, with 16 bases between the two germline ends. This CDR3 spans 15 amino acids. CDR3 nucleotide sequence: TGTGCCAGCAGTTTTCTTGTCGGCTTAGAGGATACGCAGTATTTT. Protein product: CASSFLVGLEDTQYF.

The chain has TRBV5-1 and TRBJ1-4, with 8 positions matching TRBD1. V lost 4 bases, J lost 3 bases, and 5 bases stayed unmatched. This CDR3 is built from 15 residues. Per the germline V gene, CDR1 is SGHRS and CDR2 is YFSETQ. The CDR3 loop is CASSRAQGANEKLFF. CDR3 sequence (DNA): TGCGCCAGCAGCCGAGCACAGGGGGCTAATGAAAAACTGTTTTTT.

This clonotype has a handful of counts. This chain uses TRBV5-1 with TRBJ1-6; 7 bases agree with TRBD1. The J segment lost 6 bases and the V segment lost 1 base, leaving 7 bases of the junction unmatched. This CDR3 comprises 16 residues. Germline CDR1 reads SGHRS; CDR2 reads YFSETQ. Here the CDR3 DNA reads TGCGCCAGCAGCTTGTATTCCCCAGGGGGTAATTCACCCCTCCACTTT. Amino acid sequence: CASSLYSPGGNSPLHF.

This chain joins TRBV19 and TRBJ1-4, with 8 nucleotides matching TRBD1. CDR3 length: 15 amino acids. Trimming took 3 bases from V and 8 from J; bases not matched to a gene: 8. Germline CDR1 LNHDA, CDR2 SQIVND (reference sequence). Here the CDR3 DNA reads TGTGCCAGTAGTATGACAGGGGAGGTCTGGGAAAAACTGTTTTTT. This translates into CASSMTGEVWEKLFF.

The V call is TRBV7-3, the J call TRBJ2-3, with a tentative D call TRBD2 (7 bases). Germline V gives CDR1 SGHTA, CDR2 FQGTGA. V was pared by 6 bases and J by 2 bases, with 12 bases between. The CDR3 is 14 amino acids. The CDR3 DNA reads as TGTGCCAGCAGTGGGGGGGGCATCACAGATACGCAGTATTTT. Translation: CASSGGGITDTQYF.

This chain connects TRBV28 to TRBJ1-5; the match to TRBD1 covers 7 bases. Germline CDR1 MDHEN, CDR2 SYDVKM. V shed 10 bases, J shed 4 bases, and the junction held 16 bases outside the gene matches. There are 16 residues in the CDR3. The CDR3 protein is CAIDRQGRPSNQPQHF. In DNA, the CDR3 is TGTGCCATCGACCGACAGGGAAGGCCGTCGAATCAGCCCCAGCATTTT.

The chain combines TRBV20-1 with TRBJ1-1; D is unresolved. V dropped 2 bases and J dropped 1 base, with 11 bases sitting between them. CDR3 length equals 14 residues. The germline CDR1 and CDR2 sequences are DFQATT and SNEGSKA (reference sequence). The CDR3 DNA reads TGCAGTGCTAGAAGTGACCGACCGAACACTGAAGCTTTCTTT. This sequence encodes CSARSDRPNTEAFF.

At least ten counts were recorded for this clonotype. The rearrangement uses TRBV12-3 or TRBV12-4 and TRBJ2-2; TRBD2 matches at 12 bases. The CDR3 runs to 16 residues. J lost 4 bases, V lost 4 bases, and 4 bases had no gene match. The CDR3 loop reads CASSSTSGRFTGELFF. CDR3 bases: TGTGCCAGCAGTTCGACTAGCGGGAGATTCACCGGGGAGCTGTTTTTT.

The chain employs TRBV6-2 or TRBV6-3 and TRBJ2-7; 7 nucleotides agree with TRBD1. This CDR3 comprises 14 residues. Germline lookup yields CDR1 MNHEY and CDR2 SVGEGT. The V gene end was trimmed by 6 bases and the J gene end by 3 bases; junction bases not matched to a gene: 8. The CDR3, as DNA: TGTGCCAGCAGAATTCACAGGGGAAGCTACGAGCAGTACTTC. Its translation is CASRIHRGSYEQYF.

This clonotype has a handful of counts. For the CDR3, the DNA is TGCAGTGCTGCGCCCGCAACTAATGAAAAACTGTTTTTT. Translation gives CSAAPATNEKLFF. This sequence joins TRBV20-1 and TRBJ1-4; no clear D gene. The CDR3 consists of 13 residues. V lost 5 bases to trimming and J lost 0 bases, with 7 bases between them. Germline V gene sequence: CDR1 DFQATT, CDR2 SNEGSKA (reference sequence).

This clonotype was picked up a small number of times. The chain has TRBV5-6 and TRBJ2-4; 7 nucleotides align to TRBD1. In germline, CDR1 is SGHDT, CDR2 YYEEEE. The CDR3 is made up of 17 amino acids. The junction had 10 bases not matched to a gene; V was cut back by 4 bases and J by 0 bases. DNA of the CDR3: TGTGCCAGCAGCCCAACACAGGGGCCTCTAGCCAAAAACATTCAGTACTTC. The encoded protein is CASSPTQGPLAKNIQYF.

Many counts were recorded for this clonotype. The genes are TRBV7-6 and TRBJ2-2; D might be TRBD2 (6 bases). With 0 bases removed from V and 2 bases from J, the gap between germline ends came to 7 bases. From germline, CDR1 is SGHVS and CDR2 FNYEAQ. There are 15 residues in the CDR3. The CDR3 DNA reads as TGTGCCAGCAGCTTAGCTAGCGGTAACACCGGGGAGCTGTTTTTT. Amino acid sequence: CASSLASGNTGELFF. The full variable domain, its missing parts supplied by reference TRBV7-6 and TRBJ2-2, is GAGVSQSPRYKVTKRGQDVALRCDPISGHVSLYWYRQALGQGPEFLTYFNYEAQQDKSGLPNDRFSAERPEGSISTLTIQRTEQRDSAMYRCASSLASGNTGELFFGEGSRLTVL.

The gene calls are TRBV7-8 and TRBJ2-1; D call uncertain. From germline, CDR1 is SGHVS and CDR2 FQNEAQ. The V end lost 0 bases, the J end lost 12 bases, and 15 bases lay between the germline ends. The CDR3 is 14 amino acids. The CDR3 here is CASSLARLGGRQFF. The CDR3 DNA reads as TGTGCCAGCAGCTTAGCCCGACTCGGCGGACGGCAGTTCTTC.

The chain has TRBV6-2 or TRBV6-3 and TRBJ2-7; D is perhaps TRBD1 or TRBD2 (5 bases each). Germline V gene data show CDR1 as MNHEY and CDR2 as SVGEGT. V lost 3 bases, J lost 2 bases, and 8 bases lay in between. CDR3 length: 13 amino acids. The CDR3 DNA is TGTGCCAGCAGTTATCGGGACGCCTACGAGCAGTACTTC. It is translated as CASSYRDAYEQYF.

The rearrangement links TRBV27 to TRBJ2-7; D possibly corresponds to TRBD2 (5 bases). Trimming removed 5 bases from V and 3 bases from J, with 20 bases in between. This CDR3 contains 16 residues. The germline gives CDR1 MNHEY, CDR2 SMNVEV (reference sequence). In DNA form, the CDR3 reads TGTGCCAGCAGTCCCCAAAGCGGCCGAGATAACTACGAGCAGTACTTC. This translates into CASSPQSGRDNYEQYF.

There are many counts of this clonotype. This chain joins TRBV5-1 and TRBJ2-5; 12 nucleotides agree with TRBD2. The CDR3 length is 16 residues. Germline V gene lookup returns CDR1 SGHRS and CDR2 YFSETQ. V dropped 4 bases and J dropped 5; count of bases not matched to a gene: 9. DNA of the CDR3: TGCGCCAGCAGCGGCGGGACTAGCGGGTCCCGGGAGACCCAGTACTTC. Encoded protein: CASSGGTSGSRETQYF.

This rearrangement joins TRBV6-5 to TRBJ1-5, with 7 bases aligning to TRBD1. Germline V gene data show CDR1 as MNHEY and CDR2 as SVGAGI. The CDR3 totals 14 residues. J lost 3 bases, V lost 6 bases, and 5 bases had no gene match. The CDR3 reads CASSQGQINQPQHF. The DNA of the CDR3 is TGTGCCAGCAGCCAGGGACAGATCAATCAGCCCCAGCATTTT.

The chain uses TRBV15 and TRBJ2-3; D may match TRBD1 or TRBD2 (5 bases each). V lost 0 bases to trimming and J lost 4 bases, with 8 bases between them. Germline assignment: CDR1 LNHNV and CDR2 YYDKDF (reference sequence). The CDR3 runs to 14 residues. The CDR3, as DNA: TGTGCCACCAGCAGAGATCTGGGGGCAGATACGCAGTATTTT. As protein: CATSRDLGADTQYF.

This clonotype was seen only a few times. This sequence joins TRBV12-3 or TRBV12-4 and TRBJ2-3; D may be TRBD2 (6 bases). Trimming removed 4 bases from V and 2 bases from J, with 19 bases in between. CDR3 size: 17 residues. The CDR3 protein is CASSSLGPGVITDTQYF. The DNA for the CDR3 is TGTGCCAGCAGTTCGTTAGGCCCGGGGGTAATCACAGATACGCAGTATTTT.